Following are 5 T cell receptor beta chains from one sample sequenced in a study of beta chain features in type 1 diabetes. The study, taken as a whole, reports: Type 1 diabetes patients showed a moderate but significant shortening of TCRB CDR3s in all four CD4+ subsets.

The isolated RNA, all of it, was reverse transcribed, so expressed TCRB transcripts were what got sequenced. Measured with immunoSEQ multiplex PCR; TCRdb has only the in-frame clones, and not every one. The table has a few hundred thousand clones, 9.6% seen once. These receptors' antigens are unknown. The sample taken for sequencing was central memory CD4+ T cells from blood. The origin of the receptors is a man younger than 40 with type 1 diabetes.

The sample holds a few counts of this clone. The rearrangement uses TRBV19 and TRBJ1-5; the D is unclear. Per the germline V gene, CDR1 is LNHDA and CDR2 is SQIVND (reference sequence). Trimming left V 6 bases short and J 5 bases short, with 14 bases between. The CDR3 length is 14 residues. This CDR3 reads CASSRGEEYQPQHF. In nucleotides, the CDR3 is TGTGCCAGTAGCCGGGGTGAGGAGTATCAGCCCCAGCATTTT.

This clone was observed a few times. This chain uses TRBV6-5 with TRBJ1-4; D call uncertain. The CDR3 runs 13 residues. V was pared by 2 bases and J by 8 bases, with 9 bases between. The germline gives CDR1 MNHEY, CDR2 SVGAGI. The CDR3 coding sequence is TGTGCCAGCAGTTACCAGAACGAAGAAAAACTGTTTTTT. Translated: CASSYQNEEKLFF.

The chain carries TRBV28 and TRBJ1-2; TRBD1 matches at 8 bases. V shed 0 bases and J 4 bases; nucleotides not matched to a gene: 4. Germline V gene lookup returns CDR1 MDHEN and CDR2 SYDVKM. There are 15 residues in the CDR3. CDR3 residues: CASSLWDREFYGYTF. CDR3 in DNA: TGTGCCAGCAGTTTATGGGACAGGGAATTCTATGGCTACACCTTC.

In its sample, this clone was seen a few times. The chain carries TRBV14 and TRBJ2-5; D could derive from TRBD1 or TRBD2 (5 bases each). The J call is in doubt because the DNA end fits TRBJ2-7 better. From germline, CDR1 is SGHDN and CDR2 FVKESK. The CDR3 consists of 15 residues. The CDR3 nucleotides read TGTGCCAGCAGCCAAAGGGCCGGGACCTCCTACGAGCAGTACTTC. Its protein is CASSQRAGTSYEQYF.

The CDR3 loop reads CASSRDGTLNTEAFF. The CDR3 bases are TGTGCCAGTAGTAGAGACGGGACACTGAACACTGAAGCTTTCTTT. V usage is TRBV19 and J usage is TRBJ1-1; perhaps TRBD1 as D (6 bases). This CDR3 region has 15 residues. Trimming pared 4 bases from V and 0 bases from J, leaving 12 bases between. The germline CDR1 and CDR2 sequences are LNHDA and SQIVND (reference sequence).